The T cell receptor beta chain under discussion was sequenced for a study of cytomegalovirus exposure and HLA in healthy donors. V was trimmed by 1 base and J by 3 bases, leaving 13 bases between them. Germline CDR1 and CDR2: SGHAT and FQNNGV. The CDR3 covers 16 residues. Amplification used 60 Vbeta primers and 13 Jbeta primers. The data were produced by immunoSEQ multiplex PCR, yet TCRdb's version contains in-frame clones alone and is incomplete. This repertoire shows roughly 190,000 clones, under 9.5% found once; its top ten account for approximately 1.4%. The source is a woman in her 30s in good health and CMV-seropositive. The sample taken for sequencing was PBMCs. The genes are TRBV11-2 and TRBJ1-5; D possibly corresponds to TRBD1 (5 bases). In DNA, the CDR3 is TGTGCCAGCAGCTTAGGGTGGGGCGGATACAATCAGCCCCAGCATTTT. Translated: CASSLGWGGYNQPQHF.